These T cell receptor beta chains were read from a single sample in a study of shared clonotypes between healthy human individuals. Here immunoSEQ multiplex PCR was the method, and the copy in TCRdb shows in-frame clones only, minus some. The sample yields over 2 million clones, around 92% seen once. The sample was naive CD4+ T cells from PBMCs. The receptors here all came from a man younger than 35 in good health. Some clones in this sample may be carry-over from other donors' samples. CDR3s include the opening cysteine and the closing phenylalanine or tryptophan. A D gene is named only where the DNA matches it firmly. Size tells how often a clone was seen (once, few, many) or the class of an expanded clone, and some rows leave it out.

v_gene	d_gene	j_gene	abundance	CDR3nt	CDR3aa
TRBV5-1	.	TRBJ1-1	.	TGCGCCAGCAGTCCCGGGACAAGAATGAACACTGAAGCTTTCTTT	CASSPGTRMNTEAFF
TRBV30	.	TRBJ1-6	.	TGTGCCTGGAGGGAGGGGAGCTCCTATAATTCACCCCTCCACTTT	CAWREGSSYNSPLHF
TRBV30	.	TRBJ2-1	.	TGTGCCTGGAGTGCGCCTGGGGGCTACAATGAGCAGTTCTTC	CAWSAPGGYNEQFF
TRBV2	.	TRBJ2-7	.	TGTGCCAGCACAACGGGGGCTCGCGAGCAGTACTTC	CASTTGAREQYF
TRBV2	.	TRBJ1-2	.	TGTGCCAGCAGGGCGGGACGGATTAACTATGGCTACACCTTC	CASRAGRINYGYTF
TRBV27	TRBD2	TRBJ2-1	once	TGTGCCAGCAGTTTAGGACTAGCGGGAGTGGGAAACTACAATGAGCAGTTCTTC	CASSLGLAGVGNYNEQFF
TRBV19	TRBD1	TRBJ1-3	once	TGTGCCAGTAGTATAGCTCTGAAGGGGACAGGGGGCCTGGGAAACACCATATATTTT	CASSIALKGTGGLGNTIYF
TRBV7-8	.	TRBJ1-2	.	TGTGCCAGCAGCTTAACGTCGGAATCTGGCTACACCTTC	CASSLTSESGYTF
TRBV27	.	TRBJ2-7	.	TGTGCCAGCAGCCAATCTAGGACCGGCGAGCAGTACTTC	CASSQSRTGEQYF
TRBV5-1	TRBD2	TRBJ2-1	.	TGCGCCAGCATCCGGGGAATAGCGGGAGAAGAGTACTACAATGAGCAGTTCTTC	CASIRGIAGEEYYNEQFF
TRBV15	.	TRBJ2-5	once	TGTGCCACCAGCAGAGATGGGTTATTGGGGGCGGCCCAGTACTTC	CATSRDGLLGAAQYF
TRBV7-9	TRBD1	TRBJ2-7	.	TGTGCCAGCAGCTTCACAGGGGTCGAGCAGTACTTC	CASSFTGVEQYF
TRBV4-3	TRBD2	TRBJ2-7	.	TGCGCCAGCAGCCAAGAAGTGGCGCTAGCGGGAGTGAGGTACGAGCAGTACTTC	CASSQEVALAGVRYEQYF
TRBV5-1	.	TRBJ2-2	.	TGCGCCAGCAGCTTTGACTCAATCGTAACCGGGGAGCTGTTTTTT	CASSFDSIVTGELFF
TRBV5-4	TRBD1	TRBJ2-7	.	TGTGCCAGCAGCTTAGCAGGGGGCAGCTCCTACGAGCAGTACTTC	CASSLAGGSSYEQYF
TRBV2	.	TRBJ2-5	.	TGTGCCAGCATTTGGGGGCGTCAAGAGACCCAGTACTTC	CASIWGRQETQYF
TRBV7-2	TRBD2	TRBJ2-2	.	TGTGCCAGCAGCTTAGTCTCCCTAGCGGGAATCAGCGGGGAGCTGTTTTTT	CASSLVSLAGISGELFF
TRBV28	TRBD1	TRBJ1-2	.	TGTGCCAGCAGAAAAGACCCGACAGGGTACTATGGCTACACCTTC	CASRKDPTGYYGYTF
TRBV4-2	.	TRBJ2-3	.	TGTGCCAGCAGCCAAGTGGCCGGCGACACAGATACGCAGTATTTT	CASSQVAGDTDTQYF
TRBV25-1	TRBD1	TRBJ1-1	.	TGTGCCAGCACCCCCGGGACAGGGTGGCCGTTTACTGAAGCTTTCTTT	CASTPGTGWPFTEAFF
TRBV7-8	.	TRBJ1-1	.	TGTGCCAGCAGCTTGAGCGCCGGGAACACTGAAGCTTTCTTT	CASSLSAGNTEAFF
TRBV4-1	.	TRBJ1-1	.	TGCGCCAGCAGCCAATATGGGGGGACTGAAGCTTTCTTT	CASSQYGGTEAFF
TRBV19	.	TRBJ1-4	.	TGTGCCAGCGAAATACAGGGTTCGGAAAAACTGTTTTTT	CASEIQGSEKLFF
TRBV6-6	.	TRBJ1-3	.	TGTGCCAGCCTTGGGTGGGGAATTGCTGGAAACACCATATATTTT	CASLGWGIAGNTIYF
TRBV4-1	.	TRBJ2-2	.	TGCGCCAGCAGCCAAGAAAGGGCCGGGGAGCTGTTTTTT	CASSQERAGELFF
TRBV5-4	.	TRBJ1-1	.	TGTGCCAGCAGTCACAGAGGGGGTATGAACACTGAAGCTTTCTTT	CASSHRGGMNTEAFF
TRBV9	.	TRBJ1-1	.	TGTGCCAGCAGGTCCGGTTGGGGGATGAACACTGAAGCTTTCTTT	CASRSGWGMNTEAFF
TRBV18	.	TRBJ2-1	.	TGTGCCAGCTCACCAACCGTCTACAATGAGCAGTTCTTC	CASSPTVYNEQFF
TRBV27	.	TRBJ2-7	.	TGTGCCAGCGGCGGAGGGGGCTACGAGCAGTACTTC	CASGGGGYEQYF